These 10 T cell receptor beta chains were all obtained from the same sample, sequenced in a study of blood T cell repertoires in COVID-19. This table comes from immunoSEQ multiplex PCR, and its TCRdb copy is limited to in-frame clones, with some not included. This table holds fewer than 200,000 clones, more than 70% found once. Sequencing was performed on PBMCs or T cells enriched from blood (not recorded which). These receptors were collected from a woman between 45 and 65 years old in a cohort exposed to, infected with or recovered from COVID-19 (not recorded which).

This chain links TRBV6-5 with TRBJ2-5; the match to TRBD2 covers 11 bases. Germline V CDR1 and CDR2: MNHEY, SVGAGI. Unmatched junction bases numbered 7, after V lost 8 bases and J lost 5 bases. CDR3 length equals 14 residues. The CDR3 region has the DNA TGTGCCAGCTATCGGACTAGCGGGTGGGAGACCCAGTACTTC. Protein: CASYRTSGWETQYF.

The V call is TRBV7-3, the J call TRBJ2-1; 8 bases map to TRBD2. The length of the CDR3 is 13 residues. V trimming: 2 bases; J trimming: 6 bases; junction bases outside the gene matches: 0. Germline lookup yields CDR1 SGHTA and CDR2 FQGTGA. The CDR3 here is CASSLGLANEQFF. Written as DNA, the CDR3 is TGTGCCAGCAGCTTAGGACTAGCCAATGAGCAGTTCTTC.

V gene TRBV19 combines with J gene TRBJ1-1; 8 bases are shared with TRBD1. Germline loops: CDR1 LNHDA, CDR2 SQIVND (reference sequence). This CDR3 is 14 amino acids long. V gave up 5 bases and J gave up 7 bases; unmatched junction bases: 9. CDR3 sequence: CASSGEDRGNEAFF. The CDR3 DNA reads as TGTGCCAGTAGTGGGGAAGACAGGGGAAATGAAGCTTTCTTT.

This chain connects TRBV7-8 to TRBJ2-7; the D is unclear. Germline V lookup: CDR1 SGHVS, CDR2 FQNEAQ. The CDR3 consists of 12 residues. Trimming pared 5 bases from V and 0 bases from J, leaving 5 bases between. CDR3 bases: TGTGCCAGCAGCCCTAGCTCCTACGAGCAGTACTTC. It codes for CASSPSSYEQYF.

This chain connects TRBV5-5 to TRBJ1-5; D uncertain. CDR1 is SGHKS, CDR2 YYEKEE, per germline (reference sequence). V lost 3 bases, J lost 0 bases, and 7 bases lay in between. The CDR3 length is 14 residues. In DNA form, the CDR3 reads TGTGCCAGCAGCTCCAGTTATAGCAATCAGCCCCAGCATTTT. This encodes CASSSSYSNQPQHF.

The chain links TRBV28 to TRBJ1-5; D remains unclear. Trimming removed 7 bases at V and 0 bases at J, with 13 bases between. Germline V lookup: CDR1 MDHEN, CDR2 SYDVKM. CDR3 size: 15 residues. CDR3 amino acids: CASTADFYSNQPQHF. CDR3 bases: TGTGCCAGCACCGCGGATTTCTATAGCAATCAGCCCCAGCATTTT.

The genes are TRBV18 and TRBJ1-2, with TRBD1 matching over 8 bases. Losses at the gene ends were 1 base for V and 3 bases for J; bases not matched to a gene: 13. The CDR3 has 18 residues. CDR1 is KGHSH, CDR2 LQKENI, per germline. Here the CDR3 reads CASSPLPGGNLVDYGYTF. The CDR3, as DNA: TGTGCCAGCTCACCACTACCAGGGGGCAACCTCGTAGACTATGGCTACACCTTC.

This chain connects TRBV28 to TRBJ1-6, with unresolved D. The CDR3 has 16 amino acids. Trimming shortened V by 6 bases and J by 9 bases, and 21 bases separated the two germline ends. CDR1 is MDHEN, CDR2 SYDVKM, per germline. The DNA of the CDR3 is TGTGCCAGCAGGGGCGTGGGTCGGGGAGGTGGTTCACCCCTCCACTTT. As protein: CASRGVGRGGGSPLHF.

The chain combines TRBV7-2 with TRBJ1-4; D remains unclear. Germline assignment: CDR1 SGHTA and CDR2 FQGNSA. The CDR3 consists of 15 residues. Trimming removed 2 bases from V and 0 bases from J, with 7 bases in between. The CDR3 loop is CASSLILATNEKLFF. The CDR3 DNA is TGTGCCAGCAGCTTAATCCTTGCAACTAATGAAAAACTGTTTTTT. Looking up the rest from reference TRBV7-2 and TRBJ1-4 gives the full variable domain: GAGVSQSPSNKVTEKGKDVELRCDPISGHTALYWYRQSLGQGLEFLIYFQGNSAPDKSGLPSDRFSAERTGGSVSTLTIQRTQQEDSAVYLCASSLILATNEKLFFGSGTQLSVL.

J is TRBJ2-7 and V is TRBV19; 7 positions match TRBD1. The CDR3 covers 17 residues. Germline V gives CDR1 LNHDA, CDR2 SQIVND (reference sequence). Unmatched junction bases numbered 15, after V lost 5 bases and J lost 2 bases. The CDR3 DNA reads as TGTGCCAGTAGTTTCGGTTGGGACAGCGTTCGGCCCTACGAGCAGTACTTC. This gives the protein CASSFGWDSVRPYEQYF. Complete variable domain (other parts from reference TRBV19 and TRBJ2-7): DGGITQSPKYLFRKEGQNVTLSCEQNLNHDAMYWYRQDPGQGLRLIYYSQIVNDFQKGDIAEGYSVSREKKESFPLTVTSAQKNPTAFYLCASSFGWDSVRPYEQYFGPGTRLTVT.